This is a list of T cell receptor beta chains from one sample in a study of blood T cell repertoires in COVID-19. TCRdb's copy holds only in-frame clones and misses some; the assay was immunoSEQ multiplex PCR. The sample holds tens of thousands of clones; about 80% are singletons and the top ten take 15% to 20%. The sequencing sample was made of peripheral blood. The receptors come from a human donor in a cohort sampled during active COVID-19. CDR3s include the opening cysteine and the closing phenylalanine or tryptophan. A D gene is named only where the DNA matches it firmly. Clone size appears in some rows only: once, few, many, or a class for an expanded clone.

clone_size j_call d_call v_call cdr3_aa cdr3_nt
. TRBJ2-7 . TRBV28 CASSSPRAGFYEQYF TGTGCCAGCAGTTCCCCGCGGGCGGGTTTCTACGAGCAGTACTTC
. TRBJ2-7 TRBD2 TRBV27 CASSLSGGWSSGSYEQYF TGTGCCAGCAGTTTATCGGGTGGGTGGTCTAGCGGGTCCTACGAGCAGTACTTC
. TRBJ2-1 . TRBV4-2 CASSQEVGGEQFF TGTGCCAGCAGCCAAGAAGTGGGCGGGGAGCAGTTCTTC
. TRBJ2-5 . TRBV5-4 CASSLRGHETQYF TGTGCCAGCAGCTTAAGAGGACACGAGACCCAGTACTTC
. TRBJ2-1 TRBD2 TRBV28 CASSPWSGRAREQFF TGTGCCAGCAGCCCATGGAGCGGGAGGGCCCGAGAGCAGTTCTTC
. TRBJ1-6 . TRBV15 CATSPKSSYNSPLHF TGTGCCACCAGCCCGAAGAGCTCCTATAATTCACCCCTCCACTTT
. TRBJ2-7 TRBD2 TRBV5-1 CASRFERGEQYF TGCGCCAGCAGGTTTGAGCGGGGCGAGCAGTACTTC
. TRBJ2-7 . TRBV18 CASSGDFYEQYF TGTGCCAGCTCCGGGGACTTCTACGAGCAGTACTTC
. TRBJ1-2 . TRBV7-9 CASSLGRDYGYTF TGTGCCAGCAGCTTGGGGAGGGACTATGGCTACACCTTC
. TRBJ2-6 TRBD1 TRBV5-8 CASSVGRGQTGANVLTF TGTGCCAGCAGCGTAGGCAGGGGGCAGACCGGGGCCAACGTCCTGACTTTC
. TRBJ2-7 TRBD1 TRBV2 CASKPMNRGLDYEQYF TGTGCCAGCAAGCCTATGAACAGGGGGCTAGACTACGAGCAGTACTTC
. TRBJ1-4 . TRBV19 CASSTTVVQGNEKLFF TGTGCCAGTTCTACTACAGTCGTCCAGGGGAATGAAAAACTGTTTTTT
. TRBJ2-7 TRBD2 TRBV18 CASSPSSGSYEQYF TGTGCCAGCTCGCCTTCTAGCGGGAGCTACGAGCAGTACTTC
. TRBJ2-7 . TRBV20-1 CSASLRVEQYF TGCAGTGCTAGTTTGAGGGTTGAGCAGTACTTC
. TRBJ1-6 . TRBV12-3/TRBV12-4 CASKEQGFSPLHF TGTGCCAGCAAGGAGCAGGGGTTCTCACCCCTCCACTTT
. TRBJ2-2 TRBD2 TRBV7-3 CASSSQPGLATTGELFF TGTGCCAGCAGCTCACAACCGGGACTAGCGACAACCGGGGAGCTGTTTTTT
. TRBJ2-3 TRBD1 TRBV25-1 CASSADQGAKDTQYF TGTGCCAGCAGTGCCGACCAGGGGGCGAAGGATACGCAGTATTTT
. TRBJ2-7 . TRBV29-1 CSGGDGRGKYEQYF TGCAGCGGGGGAGACGGTAGGGGGAAGTACGAGCAGTACTTC
. TRBJ1-6 TRBD1 TRBV18 CASSPTGQGASDNSPLHF TGTGCCAGCTCCCCAACGGGACAGGGGGCGTCCGATAATTCACCCCTCCACTTT
. TRBJ1-2 . TRBV10-3 CAISESSRGYGYTF TGTGCCATCAGTGAGTCAAGCAGAGGCTATGGCTACACCTTC
. TRBJ2-3 . TRBV11-1 CASSPTGAPTQYF TGTGCCAGCAGCCCCACGGGAGCGCCGACGCAGTATTTT
few TRBJ2-2 . TRBV7-9 CASSLGAQGPNTGELFF TGTGCCAGCAGCTTAGGAGCGCAGGGGCCAAACACCGGGGAGCTGTTTTTT
. TRBJ2-3 TRBD2 TRBV24-1 CATSGLAGLTTDTQYF TGTGCCACCAGCGGTCTAGCGGGTTTAACCACAGATACGCAGTATTTT
. TRBJ2-5 . TRBV19 CASSIQVQETQYF TGTGCCAGTAGTATACAGGTCCAAGAGACCCAGTACTTC
few TRBJ2-3 . TRBV5-1 CASTLRGGGTDTQYF TGCGCCAGCACCTTAAGAGGGGGAGGCACAGATACGCAGTATTTT
. TRBJ2-5 . TRBV3-1/TRBV3-2 CASSQRLVSVQETQYF TGTGCCAGCAGCCAACGACTAGTGTCAGTTCAGGAGACCCAGTACTTC
. TRBJ1-5 . TRBV27 CASSPRTDSNQPQHF TGTGCCAGCAGTCCTCGGACAGATAGCAATCAGCCCCAGCATTTT
. TRBJ1-2 TRBD1 TRBV3-1/TRBV3-2 CASSQIGDRDGYTF TGTGCCAGCAGCCAAATAGGGGACAGGGACGGCTACACCTTC
. TRBJ2-7 TRBD2 TRBV19 CASSTTAGTSYEQYF TGTGCCAGTAGTACAACAGCGGGGACCTCCTACGAGCAGTACTTC
once TRBJ2-4 TRBD2 TRBV25-1 CASSKGLAGAKNIQYF TGTGCCAGCAGCAAGGGACTAGCGGGAGCCAAAAACATTCAGTACTTC
. TRBJ1-1 TRBD1 TRBV6-6 CASSLGQLNTEAFF TGTGCCAGCAGTTTGGGACAGTTGAACACTGAAGCTTTCTTT
. TRBJ1-4 . TRBV7-9 CASSYASGAGEKLFF TGTGCCAGCAGTTATGCCTCAGGGGCTGGGGAAAAACTGTTTTTT
. TRBJ1-5 . TRBV19 CASSIVSSGRTQHF TGTGCCAGTAGTATAGTGAGTTCGGGGAGAACCCAGCATTTT
. TRBJ2-3 . TRBV9 CASSVAPRSTDTQYF TGTGCCAGCAGCGTAGCTCCGAGAAGCACAGATACGCAGTATTTT
. TRBJ2-7 TRBD1 TRBV28 CASSLSAQGAGEQYF TGTGCCAGCAGTTTATCCGCGCAGGGGGCTGGGGAGCAGTACTTC
. TRBJ1-2 . TRBV29-1 CSVEIAGWGYTF TGCAGCGTTGAGATCGCAGGGTGGGGCTACACCTTC
few TRBJ2-3 . TRBV24-1 CATSDPPTDTQYF TGTGCCACCAGTGACCCTCCCACAGATACGCAGTATTTT
. TRBJ1-2 . TRBV2 CASSEATRASYGYTF TGTGCCAGCAGTGAAGCGACCAGGGCGAGCTATGGCTACACCTTC
once TRBJ2-3 TRBD2 TRBV7-9 CASSSSGSTDTQYF TGTGCCAGCAGTTCTAGCGGGAGCACAGATACGCAGTATTTT
. TRBJ2-3 TRBD2 TRBV2 CASSEATSGSDTQYF TGTGCCAGCAGTGAAGCGACTAGCGGGAGTGATACGCAGTATTTT
once TRBJ2-7 . TRBV7-2 CASSRTVSYEQYF TGTGCCAGCAGCCGGACAGTCTCCTACGAGCAGTACTTC
once TRBJ2-7 TRBD2 TRBV2 CASSVGTSGYYEQYF TGTGCCAGCAGCGTCGGGACTAGCGGCTACTACGAGCAGTACTTC
. TRBJ2-5 TRBD2 TRBV5-1 CASSPQRGGETQYF TGCGCCAGCAGCCCGCAGCGGGGGGGGGAGACCCAGTACTTC
. TRBJ2-7 TRBD2 TRBV27 CASTPSGGYEQYF TGTGCCAGCACTCCTAGCGGGGGTTACGAGCAGTACTTC
few TRBJ2-7 TRBD1 TRBV20-1 CSASGQVHEQYF TGCAGTGCTAGTGGACAGGTCCACGAGCAGTACTTC
. TRBJ1-2 . TRBV6-5 CASSYRGGTGYTF TGTGCCAGCAGTTACAGGGGGGGAACGGGCTACACCTTC
. TRBJ2-7 TRBD2 TRBV5-1 CASSSGTSGTEQYF TGCGCCAGCAGTTCCGGGACTAGCGGGACCGAGCAGTACTTC
. TRBJ1-3 . TRBV1 CTSSQGPTAASGNTIYF TGCACCAGCAGCCAGGGGCCCACGGCCGCCTCTGGAAACACCATATATTTT
. TRBJ2-5 TRBD2 TRBV9 CASSVGLAGGLETQYF TGTGCCAGCAGCGTAGGCCTAGCGGGAGGCTTAGAGACCCAGTACTTC
. TRBJ1-2 . TRBV28 CASSLGGANYGYTF TGTGCCAGCAGTTTAGGAGGGGCTAACTATGGCTACACCTTC
few TRBJ2-7 TRBD1 TRBV28 CASSFPTGKAYEQYF TGTGCCAGCAGTTTTCCGACAGGGAAGGCCTACGAGCAGTACTTC